The T cell receptor (beta chain) under discussion was sequenced for a study of blood T cell repertoires in COVID-19. Clones were read by immunoSEQ multiplex PCR, and TCRdb kept only the in-frame ones, dropping some. The table shows roughly 67,000 clones, with more than 60% occurring only once. V gave up 5 bases and J gave up 6 bases, with 10 bases separating them. Germline-derived CDR1 and CDR2 are LGHDT and YNNKEL (reference sequence). The CDR3 is made up of 13 amino acids. The sequenced sample was peripheral blood. This chain joins TRBV3-1 (or the pseudogene TRBV3-2) and TRBJ2-2; maybe TRBD2 (6 bases). This TCR derives from a human donor in a cohort sampled during active COVID-19. CDR3 coding DNA: TGTGCCAGCAGCATGGCGGGGTCCGGGGAGCTGTTTTTT. This sequence encodes CASSMAGSGELFF.